These 25 T cell receptor beta chains originate from one sample sequenced in a study of blood T cell repertoires in COVID-19. Some clones are missing from TCRdb's copy, which holds only in-frame ones; the method was immunoSEQ multiplex PCR. The sample carries roughly 100,000 clones, approximately 79% recorded once. The specimen sequenced was peripheral blood. The source is a man aged 65 to 85 with active or convalescent COVID-19.

CDR3 coding DNA: TGTGCCACCAGTGATCCTGGACAGTTCCCCGGGGAGCTGTTTTTT. Encoded protein: CATSDPGQFPGELFF. The chain has TRBV24-1 and TRBJ2-2, with D perhaps TRBD1 (6 bases). The CDR3 covers 15 residues. V was pared by 3 bases and J by 6 bases, with 13 bases between. Germline-derived CDR1 and CDR2 are KGHDR and SFDVKD.

The rearrangement joins TRBV12-3 or TRBV12-4 to TRBJ1-1; 7 nucleotides align to TRBD1. After removal of 4 bases from V and 4 bases from J, the junction contained 3 bases not matched to a gene. The CDR3 contains 13 residues. For the CDR3, the DNA is TGTGCCAGCAGTTGGGACAGCCCCACTGAAGCTTTCTTT. This codes for CASSWDSPTEAFF.

This chain connects TRBV9 to TRBJ2-7; the D is unclear. Germline CDR1 reads SGDLS; CDR2 reads YYNGEE. V gave up 2 bases and J gave up 4 bases, with 16 bases separating them. This CDR3 is 15 amino acids long. CDR3 in amino acids: CASSVGAQTSYEQYF. CDR3 DNA: TGTGCCAGCAGCGTCGGAGCCCAGACCTCTTACGAGCAGTACTTC.

This rearrangement joins TRBV28 to TRBJ2-5, with D possibly TRBD1 on 6 matching bases. The CDR3 is made up of 13 amino acids. Germline CDR1 and CDR2: MDHEN and SYDVKM. The V and J ends lost 5 bases and 4 bases respectively, with 11 bases between them. This chain's CDR3 is CASSGGAPETQYF. CDR3 coding DNA: TGTGCCAGCAGTGGGGGCGCCCCAGAGACCCAGTACTTC.

The chain couples TRBV7-6 to TRBJ1-1; 10 positions match TRBD1. The germline CDR1 and CDR2 sequences are SGHVS and FNYEAQ. The CDR3 extends over 15 amino acids. V trimming: 5 bases; J trimming: 11 bases; junction bases outside the gene matches: 14. CDR3 region: CASSARTGGIIAAFF. In DNA form, the CDR3 reads TGTGCCAGCAGCGCGAGGACAGGGGGGATAATTGCGGCTTTCTTT.

This chain connects TRBV9 to TRBJ2-1; 11 positions match TRBD2. Trimming took 4 bases from V and 3 from J; bases not matched to a gene: 9. The CDR3 length is 17 residues. CDR1 is SGDLS and CDR2 is YYNGEE in the germline V gene. CDR3 in amino acids: CASSPRGGTSGYNEQFF. CDR3 DNA: TGTGCCAGCAGCCCCCGTGGGGGGACTAGCGGCTACAATGAGCAGTTCTTC.

The chain joins TRBV2 to TRBJ1-2; 7 nucleotides align to TRBD1. V trimming: 3 bases; J trimming: 0 bases; junction bases outside the gene matches: 4. There are 15 residues in the CDR3. Per the germline V gene, CDR1 is SNHLY and CDR2 is FYNNEI. The CDR3 is CASSDRTGPNYGYTF. CDR3 in DNA: TGTGCCAGCAGTGATAGGACAGGCCCTAACTATGGCTACACCTTC.

V usage is TRBV7-3 and J usage is TRBJ2-2; 8 nucleotides align to TRBD2. V was pared by 2 bases and J by 9 bases, with 8 bases of the junction left unmatched. This CDR3 has 15 residues. The germline CDR1 and CDR2 sequences are SGHTA and FQGTGA. CDR3 region: CASSLAGGPFRELFF. CDR3 in DNA: TGTGCCAGCAGCTTAGCGGGGGGCCCCTTCCGGGAGCTGTTTTTT.

This chain links TRBV6-1 with TRBJ1-2; no clear D. The CDR3 consists of 14 residues. Germline loops: CDR1 MNHNS, CDR2 SASEGT. Trimming cost V 0 bases and J 5 bases, with 10 bases left between them. CDR3: CASSEATRLYGYTF. The DNA for the CDR3 is TGTGCCAGCAGTGAAGCTACACGTTTGTATGGCTACACCTTC.

The chain links TRBV5-6 to TRBJ2-7; 8 nucleotides match TRBD1. Trimming at V came to 4 bases and at J to 2 bases, leaving 8 bases not matched to a gene. Germline values: CDR1 SGHDT, CDR2 YYEEEE. This CDR3 region has 15 residues. The CDR3 spells CASSLQGDFAYEQYF. The DNA of the CDR3 is TGTGCCAGCAGCCTACAGGGGGATTTCGCCTACGAGCAGTACTTC. The full variable domain, its missing parts supplied by reference TRBV5-6 and TRBJ2-7, is DAGVTQSPTHLIKTRGQQVTLRCSPKSGHDTVSWYQQALGQGPQFIFQYYEEEERQRGNFPDRFSGHQFPNYSSELNVNALLLGDSALYLCASSLQGDFAYEQYFGPGTRLTVT.

The chain combines TRBV6-5 with TRBJ2-7, with a tentative D call TRBD2 (7 bases). CDR3 size: 13 residues. Per germline, CDR1 MNHEY and CDR2 SVGAGI. This CDR3 reads CAGGAGVSYEQYF. CDR3 in DNA: TGTGCAGGGGGGGCAGGGGTATCCTACGAGCAGTACTTC.

This chain links TRBV4-2 with TRBJ2-1; D is perhaps TRBD1 (6 bases). Germline values: CDR1 LGHNA, CDR2 YNFKEQ. Between the trimmed V and J ends, which lost 1 base and 4 bases, there was a span of 17 bases. The CDR3 loop spans 17 amino acids. CDR3 sequence reads: CASSQVLTGATYNEQFF. The DNA of the CDR3 is TGTGCCAGCAGCCAAGTCCTGACAGGAGCAACATACAATGAGCAGTTCTTC.

V and J are TRBV5-3 and TRBJ1-6; TRBD1 matches 7 bases. TRBV5-3 is given ORF status, its function remaining uncertain. The CDR3 is 20 residues long. Losses at the gene ends were 4 bases for V and 0 bases for J; bases not matched to a gene: 16. CDR3 residues: CARSTHAPDRESSYNSPLHF. DNA of the CDR3: TGTGCCAGAAGCACACACGCCCCTGACAGGGAGAGCTCCTATAATTCACCCCTCCACTTT.

V usage is TRBV30 and J usage is TRBJ1-2; no clear D. CDR3 length equals 13 residues. Germline assignment: CDR1 GTSNPN and CDR2 SVGIG (reference sequence). The V end lost 2 bases, the J end lost 4 bases, and 11 bases lay between the germline ends. CDR3 in amino acids: CAWSPEGIYGYTF. The CDR3 bases are TGTGCCTGGAGTCCAGAGGGTATCTATGGCTACACCTTC.

This chain joins TRBV21-1 and TRBJ1-2; the table gives TRBD1 as D, unverified against the DNA. TRBV21-1 has pseudogene status. The CDR3 spans 16 residues. As DNA, the CDR3 is TGTGCCAGCAGCCCGTCGGACAGGGCGCTTAAGCATGGCTACACCTTC. It specifies CASSPSDRALKHGYTF.

The chain joins TRBV11-2 to TRBJ1-1, with D hard to call. CDR3 length: 14 amino acids. Germline CDR1 and CDR2: SGHAT and FQNNGV. Trimming cost V 2 bases and J 2 bases, with 9 bases left between them. The CDR3 DNA reads as TGTGCCAGCAGCTTAATGAGCGCTAACACTGAAGCTTTCTTT. Protein: CASSLMSANTEAFF.

The chain is built from TRBV19 and TRBJ1-2, with D unresolved. The CDR3 contains 12 residues. The germline V gene encodes CDR1 LNHDA and CDR2 SQIVND (reference sequence). The germline V and J ends were trimmed by 10 bases and 2 bases, with 11 bases remaining between them. This CDR3 reads CATYTQNYGYTF. Written as DNA, the CDR3 is TGTGCCACTTATACACAAAACTATGGCTACACCTTC.

V usage is TRBV7-9 and J usage is TRBJ2-5, with D possibly being TRBD2 (5 bases). The germline V gene has CDR1 SEHNR and CDR2 FQNEAQ (reference sequence). V was clipped by 0 bases and J by 2 bases, with 10 bases between them. This CDR3 comprises 15 residues. Here the CDR3 reads CASSLARATQETQYF. The CDR3 DNA sequence: TGTGCCAGCAGCTTAGCGAGGGCGACTCAAGAGACCCAGTACTTC.

This chain uses TRBV9 with TRBJ1-2; D might be TRBD1 (5 bases). Trimming stripped 0 bases from V and 3 bases from J, with 9 bases between. Germline CDR1 and CDR2: SGDLS and YYNGEE. This CDR3 is 14 amino acids long. The CDR3 protein is CASSVDGGDYGYTF. The CDR3, as DNA: TGTGCCAGCAGCGTAGACGGGGGGGACTATGGCTACACCTTC.

The chain has TRBV5-4 and TRBJ1-1; D is unclear. Germline V CDR1 and CDR2: SGHNT, YYREEE (reference sequence). Trimming left V 2 bases short and J 1 base short, with 6 bases between. CDR3 length equals 13 residues. CDR3 sequence: CASSFQENTEAFF. The CDR3 DNA reads as TGTGCCAGCAGCTTTCAGGAGAACACTGAAGCTTTCTTT. Drawing the rest from reference TRBV5-4 and TRBJ1-1, the complete variable domain is ETGVTQSPTHLIKTRGQQVTLRCSSQSGHNTVSWYQQALGQGPQFIFQYYREEENGRGNFPPRFSGLQFPNYSSELNVNALELDDSALYLCASSFQENTEAFFGQGTRLTVV.

The V call is TRBV20-1, the J call TRBJ1-2; D remains unclear. CDR1 and CDR2 from the germline V gene are DFQATT and SNEGSKA (reference sequence). Trimming pared 3 bases from V and 2 bases from J, leaving 7 bases between. The CDR3 is 12 amino acids. CDR3 sequence: CSASSTNYGYTF. CDR3 sequence (DNA): TGCAGTGCTAGTTCCACAAACTATGGCTACACCTTC.

The rearrangement links TRBV5-1 to TRBJ1-2; tentative D call: TRBD1 (5 bases). The V gene lost 0 bases and the J gene lost 4 bases, with 10 bases spanning the gap. Germline V gives CDR1 SGHRS, CDR2 YFSETQ. CDR3 length: 14 residues. CDR3 nucleotide sequence: TGCGCCAGCAGCTTGGAAGGGGATGGCTATGGCTACACCTTC. Residues: CASSLEGDGYGYTF. Using reference TRBV5-1 and TRBJ1-2 for the parts outside the CDR3, the full variable domain is KAGVTQTPRYLIKTRGQQVTLSCSPISGHRSVSWYQQTPGQGLQFLFEYFSETQRNKGNFPGRFSGRQFSNSRSEMNVSTLELGDSALYLCASSLEGDGYGYTFGSGTRLTVV.

The rearrangement joins TRBV9 to TRBJ2-7, with TRBD2 matching over 9 bases. The V gene's germline CDR1 is SGDLS and CDR2 YYNGEE. The V segment lost 0 bases and the J segment 0 bases; nucleotides outside the gene matches: 4. There are 16 residues in the CDR3. CDR3: CASSVDPSGDSYEQYF. CDR3 sequence (DNA): TGTGCCAGCAGCGTAGACCCTAGCGGGGACTCCTACGAGCAGTACTTC.

The chain couples TRBV7-2 to TRBJ2-2; 11 bases line up with TRBD2. Trimming removed 5 bases from V and 6 bases from J; junction bases left unmatched: 5. CDR1 and CDR2 from the germline V gene are SGHTA and FQGNSA. This CDR3 has 15 amino acids. The chain's CDR3 is CASSRLAGGAGELFF. CDR3 coding DNA: TGTGCCAGCAGCCGGCTAGCGGGGGGCGCCGGGGAGCTGTTTTTT.

This clone appeared a single time. This rearrangement joins TRBV5-1 to TRBJ1-6; 8 bases match TRBD1. Germline-derived CDR1 and CDR2 are SGHRS and YFSETQ. The CDR3 has 15 amino acids. V shed 4 bases and J 10 bases; nucleotides not matched to a gene: 10. The CDR3 DNA reads TGCGCCAGCAGCCCCTCCGAGGCAGGGGGCTCACCCCTCCACTTT. Translated, it gives CASSPSEAGGSPLHF. The full variable domain, its missing parts supplied by reference TRBV5-1 and TRBJ1-6, is KAGVTQTPRYLIKTRGQQVTLSCSPISGHRSVSWYQQTPGQGLQFLFEYFSETQRNKGNFPGRFSGRQFSNSRSEMNVSTLELGDSALYLCASSPSEAGGSPLHFGNGTRLTVT.